The rows below give T cell receptor beta chains drawn from one sample of a study of blood T cell repertoires in COVID-19. Libraries were prepared by immunoSEQ multiplex PCR; TCRdb keeps only in-frame clonotypes and omits some of them. The sample yields about 150,000 clones, around 83% seen once. The sample consisted of PBMCs or T cells enriched from blood (not recorded which). These receptors were taken from a woman between 45 and 60 years old who had been exposed to COVID-19. The CDR3 runs from the conserved cysteine through the conserved F or W. D genes are given only for firm matches. The size entry is marked missing in some rows and otherwise reads once, few, many or a size class.

size | D | J | length | V | DNA | CDR3
- | - | TRBJ2-5 | 13 | TRBV9 | TGTGCCAGCAGCCCCGGACTGGGAGAGACCCAGTACTTC | CASSPGLGETQYF
- | TRBD1 | TRBJ1-5 | 14 | TRBV19 | TGTGCCAGTAATAGGGGGCAGGGTAGTCAGCCCCAGCATTTT | CASNRGQGSQPQHF
once | TRBD2 | TRBJ2-7 | 14 | TRBV29-1 | TGCAGCGTTGGGACTAGCGGGAGGGGTCACGAGCAGTACTTC | CSVGTSGRGHEQYF
- | - | TRBJ1-1 | 15 | TRBV4-1 | TGCGCCAGCAGCCAAGAGGAGGGCTTGAACACTGAAGCTTTCTTT | CASSQEEGLNTEAFF
- | TRBD1 | TRBJ1-3 | 15 | TRBV19 | TGTGCCAGTAGCCCGACAGGGATCAGTGTTGGCACCATATATTTT | CASSPTGISVGTIYF
- | TRBD1 | TRBJ2-7 | 13 | TRBV5-8 | TGTGCCAGCAGTCACGGACAGGGTTACGAGCAGTACTTC | CASSHGQGYEQYF
once | TRBD2 | TRBJ2-5 | 15 | TRBV7-6 | TGTGCCAGCAGCTCTCTAGCGGCCCCCCAAGAGACCCAGTACTTC | CASSSLAAPQETQYF
- | - | TRBJ1-3 | 14 | TRBV6-5 | TGTGCCAGCAGTTACTCGGAGGCCCGGAACACCATATATTTT | CASSYSEARNTIYF
- | TRBD1 | TRBJ2-3 | 14 | TRBV19 | TGTGCCAGTAGTACTCAGGGGGAGTCAGATACGCAGTATTTT | CASSTQGESDTQYF
- | - | TRBJ1-2 | 15 | TRBV6-1 | TGTGCCAGCAGTGAAGTCCGTCGCGGCCACTATGGCTACACCTTC | CASSEVRRGHYGYTF
- | - | TRBJ2-2 | 17 | TRBV3-1/TRBV3-2 | TGTGCCAGCAGCCAAGTTGAGCGTCTAGCGAACACCGGGGAGCTGTTTTTT | CASSQVERLANTGELFF
- | TRBD1 | TRBJ1-2 | 15 | TRBV7-8 | TGTGCCAGCAGCTTAGTAGCGACAGGGGCGGGTGGCTACACCTTC | CASSLVATGAGGYTF
once | - | TRBJ2-1 | 13 | TRBV7-3 | TGTGCCAGCACTGGAGGGGATTACAATGAGCAGTTCTTC | CASTGGDYNEQFF
- | - | TRBJ2-5 | 15 | TRBV16 | TGTGCCAGCAGCCAATCCGTGCGACTACAAGAGACCCAGTACTTC | CASSQSVRLQETQYF
- | - | TRBJ1-2 | 14 | TRBV7-8 | TGTGCCAGCAGCTTAGGCACGACAGTAGGTGGCTACACCTTC | CASSLGTTVGGYTF
- | TRBD2 | TRBJ2-1 | 16 | TRBV19 | TGTGCCAGTAGTATGAGATCGAGCGGGAGTGCGAATGAGCAGTTCTTC | CASSMRSSGSANEQFF
- | - | TRBJ1-3 | 13 | TRBV14 | TGTGCCAGCAGAGTCAATACGGGGAACACCATATATTTT | CASRVNTGNTIYF
- | TRBD2 | TRBJ2-7 | 15 | TRBV18 | TGTGCCAGCTCACCCGGGACTAGCGGAACCTACGAGCAGTACTTC | CASSPGTSGTYEQYF
- | TRBD1 | TRBJ1-2 | 14 | TRBV18 | TGTGCCAGCTCACCCTTAGGGACAGTCTATGGCTACACCTTC | CASSPLGTVYGYTF
- | TRBD2 | TRBJ2-1 | 14 | TRBV2 | TGTGCCAGCAGCCTGACTAGCAGCTACAATGAGCAGTTCTTC | CASSLTSSYNEQFF
- | - | TRBJ1-4 | 16 | TRBV15 | TGTGCCACCAGCAGACCCCGCCGACAGCCTAATGAAAAACTGTTTTTT | CATSRPRRQPNEKLFF
- | TRBD1 | TRBJ1-2 | 17 | TRBV15 | TGTGCCACCAGCAGAGATGGCCCGGGACAGGGTGACTATGGCTACACCTTC | CATSRDGPGQGDYGYTF
- | - | TRBJ1-1 | 13 | TRBV19 | TGTGCCAGTAGTATTGGGTGGGGCAGTGAAGCTTTCTTT | CASSIGWGSEAFF
- | - | TRBJ1-2 | 13 | TRBV18 | TGTGCCAGCTCATCCGACAGGAACTATGGCTACACCTTC | CASSSDRNYGYTF
- | TRBD1 | TRBJ2-3 | 15 | TRBV27 | TGTGCCAGCAGTTTATCGAGGGACAGGGGATATACGCAGTATTTT | CASSLSRDRGYTQYF
- | - | TRBJ2-6 | 16 | TRBV9 | TGTGCCAGCAGCGTAGCCGGGGGATCAGGGGCCAACGTCCTGACTTTC | CASSVAGGSGANVLTF
- | TRBD1 | TRBJ2-1 | 16 | TRBV7-8 | TGTGCCAGCAGCCCTACAGGGGACGTCTCCTACAATGAGCAGTTCTTC | CASSPTGDVSYNEQFF
once | - | TRBJ1-2 | 16 | TRBV4-3 | TGCGCCAGCAGCCAAGGTGGGGGGAGGCCTTACTCGGGCTACACCTTC | CASSQGGGRPYSGYTF
- | TRBD1 | TRBJ2-7 | 14 | TRBV5-6 | TGTGCCAGCTCAACAGGGGGCAGGACCTACGAGCAGTACTTC | CASSTGGRTYEQYF
- | - | TRBJ1-4 | 15 | TRBV2 | TGTGCCACAAGGACCCCGAGGGAAACTAATGAAAAACTGTTTTTT | CATRTPRETNEKLFF
- | - | TRBJ2-7 | 15 | TRBV27 | TGTGCCAGCAGTTTTTCACCAGGGCAAGTCTACGAGCAGTACTTC | CASSFSPGQVYEQYF